This passage covers 15 T cell receptor beta chains from one sample sequenced in a study of blood T cell repertoires in COVID-19. Sequenced by immunoSEQ multiplex PCR; TCRdb stores in-frame clones only, minus some. Here the sample spans 100,000 to 150,000 clones, 85% to 90% being singletons. The sequenced material came from peripheral blood. These receptors all come from an older man with active COVID-19.

The gene calls are TRBV28 and TRBJ1-2; a weak D match, TRBD1 (5 bases). Trimming removed 1 base from V and 4 bases from J, with 10 bases in between. This CDR3 has 14 residues. Germline V gene sequence: CDR1 MDHEN, CDR2 SYDVKM. The DNA for the CDR3 is TGTGCCAGCAGTTTATCAGGGTATGGCTATGGCTACACCTTC. Translated: CASSLSGYGYGYTF.

In DNA, the CDR3 is TGTGCCAGCAGTTTCCCGGGGACAGGGGAACAAGAGACCCAGTACTTC. Encoded protein: CASSFPGTGEQETQYF. The V call is TRBV28, the J call TRBJ2-5; 10 positions agree with TRBD1. This CDR3 is 16 amino acids long. Per germline, CDR1 MDHEN and CDR2 SYDVKM. The trim removed 3 bases at V and 2 bases at J, leaving 6 bases unmatched. Drawing the rest from reference TRBV28 and TRBJ2-5, the complete variable domain is DVKVTQSSRYLVKRTGEKVFLECVQDMDHENMFWYRQDPGLGLRLIYFSYDVKMKEKGDIPEGYSVSREKKERFSLILESASTNQTSMYLCASSFPGTGEQETQYFGPGTRLLVL.

V is TRBV9 and J is TRBJ1-6, with D unresolved. Germline assignment: CDR1 SGDLS and CDR2 YYNGEE. Trimming took off 6 bases at V and 3 bases at J, with 13 bases between the two ends. CDR3 length equals 15 residues. CDR3 in amino acids: CASNAPGNYNSPLHF. CDR3 nucleotide sequence: TGTGCCAGCAACGCCCCGGGAAACTATAATTCACCCCTCCACTTT.

On this clone itself: This sample includes further DNA sequences coding for the same CDR3. The chain uses TRBV24-1 and TRBJ2-3; TRBD2 matches at 14 bases. The CDR3 is 16 amino acids. The trim removed 5 bases at V and 4 bases at J, leaving 4 bases unmatched. CDR1 and CDR2 from the germline V gene are KGHDR and SFDVKD. Here the CDR3 reads CATSASGLAGADTQYF. The CDR3 DNA sequence: TGTGCCACCAGTGCCTCGGGACTAGCGGGAGCAGATACGCAGTATTTT.

This rearrangement joins TRBV18 to TRBJ1-1; the D gene is possibly TRBD1 (5 bases). The CDR3 has 13 amino acids. Between the trimmed V and J ends, which lost 2 bases and 3 bases, there was a span of 7 bases. Per the germline V gene, CDR1 is KGHSH and CDR2 is LQKENI. The CDR3 loop reads CASSPGGDTEAFF. DNA of the CDR3: TGTGCCAGCTCACCAGGGGGGGACACTGAAGCTTTCTTT.

As to this clone: The same CDR3 can be traced to other DNA sequences in this sample. The chain carries TRBV27 and TRBJ2-7; weak D call: TRBD2 (6 bases). The CDR3 extends over 11 amino acids. The ends were cut back, 6 bases at V and 7 bases at J, with 10 bases in the middle. Per germline, CDR1 MNHEY and CDR2 SMNVEV (reference sequence). DNA for the CDR3: TGTGCCAGCAGCTTCGGGGGAGAGCAGTACTTC. It codes for CASSFGGEQYF.

V usage is TRBV4-1 and J usage is TRBJ2-1; D is ambiguous. The CDR3 totals 13 residues. V was trimmed by 4 bases and J by 12 bases, leaving 16 bases between them. The germline V gene encodes CDR1 MGHRA and CDR2 YSYEKL. CDR3 region: CASSPRERSGQFF. CDR3 DNA: TGCGCCAGCAGCCCCCGAGAGAGGTCCGGGCAGTTCTTC.

The V call is TRBV19, the J call TRBJ2-2, with D tentatively TRBD2 (5 bases). This CDR3 has 15 amino acids. Germline V gene sequence: CDR1 LNHDA, CDR2 SQIVND (reference sequence). Between the trimmed V and J ends, which lost 8 bases and 5 bases, there was a span of 18 bases. The CDR3 loop reads CASHGPLGRTGELFF. The CDR3 DNA is TGTGCCAGTCACGGGCCCCTAGGGAGAACCGGGGAGCTGTTTTTT. Based on the CDR3 plus reference TRBV19 and TRBJ2-2, the full variable domain is DGGITQSPKYLFRKEGQNVTLSCEQNLNHDAMYWYRQDPGQGLRLIYYSQIVNDFQKGDIAEGYSVSREKKESFPLTVTSAQKNPTAFYLCASHGPLGRTGELFFGEGSRLTVL.

The chain employs TRBV4-1 and TRBJ2-7, with TRBD1 matching 8 bases. Looked up from germline, CDR1 is MGHRA and CDR2 is YSYEKL. The junction had 8 bases not matched to a gene; V was cut back by 0 bases and J by 4 bases. This CDR3 comprises 16 residues. Here the CDR3 reads CASSQDSAGGRYEQYF. CDR3 DNA sequence: TGCGCCAGCAGCCAAGATTCGGCAGGGGGCCGGTACGAGCAGTACTTC.

The J gene is TRBJ2-5, the V gene TRBV15; TRBD1 matches at 7 bases. With V trimmed by 5 bases and J by 0 bases, 9 bases remained unmatched. The CDR3 runs to 16 residues. Germline-derived CDR1 and CDR2 are LNHNV and YYDKDF (reference sequence). The CDR3 loop reads CATSSRTGSYQETQYF. Here the CDR3 DNA reads TGTGCCACCAGCTCCCGGACAGGCTCGTACCAAGAGACCCAGTACTTC.

The chain joins TRBV5-6 to TRBJ2-3, with 12 bases that match TRBD2. The V gene end was trimmed by 4 bases and the J gene end by 4 bases; junction bases not matched to a gene: 7. The CDR3 runs 16 residues. Germline V gene data show CDR1 as SGHDT and CDR2 as YYEEEE. The DNA for the CDR3 is TGTGCCAGCAGCCCGGGACTAGCGGGCGGACCAGATACGCAGTATTTT. It specifies CASSPGLAGGPDTQYF.

The gene calls are TRBV7-9 and TRBJ2-1, with 11 bases fitting TRBD2. This CDR3 has 16 amino acids. The junction had 6 bases not matched to a gene; V was cut back by 5 bases and J by 3 bases. Germline assignment: CDR1 SEHNR and CDR2 FQNEAQ (reference sequence). The CDR3 here is CASSQLAGANYNEQFF. The CDR3 nucleotides are TGTGCCAGCAGCCAACTAGCGGGAGCGAACTACAATGAGCAGTTCTTC.

This rearrangement joins TRBV7-7 to TRBJ2-3; 7 bases agree with TRBD1. V shed 5 bases, J shed 4 bases, and the junction held 6 bases outside the gene matches. The germline CDR1 and CDR2 sequences are SSHAT and FNYEAQ (reference sequence). The CDR3 length is 14 residues. CDR3 DNA sequence: TGTGCCAGCAGCCCCCGACAGGGTTCAGATACGCAGTATTTT. This translates into CASSPRQGSDTQYF.

The rearrangement joins TRBV18 to TRBJ1-1; no definite D call. Trimming stripped 4 bases from V and 0 bases from J, with 15 bases between. CDR3 length equals 16 residues. Germline V gives CDR1 KGHSH, CDR2 LQKENI. CDR3 DNA sequence: TGTGCCAGCTCACTAGGTCCCACCAGGTTGAACACTGAAGCTTTCTTT. Encoded protein: CASSLGPTRLNTEAFF.

The J gene is TRBJ2-2, the V gene TRBV6-5, with TRBD1 matching 10 bases. Trimming took 0 bases from V and 6 from J; bases not matched to a gene: 4. In germline, CDR1 is MNHEY, CDR2 SVGAGI. The CDR3 is 16 amino acids. CDR3 loop: CASSYSDRGSSGELFF. The CDR3 nucleotides read TGTGCCAGCAGTTACTCGGACAGGGGGTCGTCCGGGGAGCTGTTTTTT.